Many counts were recorded for the clone carrying this TCR beta chain. Its antigen is currently unknown. 5'RACE with 10-nucleotide random UMIs produced the cDNA. TCRdb called the 5' RACE reads again in MiXCR, with one record for every CDR3 protein. The table includes some 77,000 distinct CDR3 sequences, around 13% detected once. The data originate from a study of neurological immune-mediated disorders. Whole-study results and caveats: The greatest TCR clonal expansion occurred in HTLV-1-associated myelopathy and the least in multiple sclerosis, which fell below healthy controls. Across subjects, no CDR3 amino acid sequence appeared in expanded clones of more than one subject, a finding that suggested private repertoires in all groups.

V lost 4 bases, J lost 9 bases, and 2 bases stayed unmatched. The CDR3 has 12 amino acids. Germline V gene sequence: CDR1 DFQATT, CDR2 SNEGSKA (reference sequence). Time point described: longitudinal time-point 1 (baseline). PBMCs numbering 2 million and stored at -80 C yielded the unsorted libraries. Sample: PBMCs. The chain combines TRBV20-1 with TRBJ2-1; 11 bases are shared with TRBD2. The receptor's source is a female donor with HTLV-1-associated myelopathy (HAM/TSP). CDR3 protein: CSAIAGGFEQFF. In DNA form, the CDR3 reads TGCAGTGCTATAGCGGGGGGGTTTGAGCAGTTCTTC.